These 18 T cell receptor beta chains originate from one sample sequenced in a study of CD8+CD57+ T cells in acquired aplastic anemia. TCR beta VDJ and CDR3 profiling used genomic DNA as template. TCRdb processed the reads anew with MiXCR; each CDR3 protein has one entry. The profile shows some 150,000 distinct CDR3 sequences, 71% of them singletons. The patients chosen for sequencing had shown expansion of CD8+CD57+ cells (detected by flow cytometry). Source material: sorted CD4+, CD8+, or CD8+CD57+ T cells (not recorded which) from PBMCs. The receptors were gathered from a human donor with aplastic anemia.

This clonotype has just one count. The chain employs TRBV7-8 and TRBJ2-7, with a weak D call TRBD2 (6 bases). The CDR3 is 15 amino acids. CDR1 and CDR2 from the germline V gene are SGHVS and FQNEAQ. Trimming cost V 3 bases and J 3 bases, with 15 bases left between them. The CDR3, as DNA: TGTGCCAGCAGCTTGGCCACGGGAGTACACTACGAGCAGTACTTC. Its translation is CASSLATGVHYEQYF.

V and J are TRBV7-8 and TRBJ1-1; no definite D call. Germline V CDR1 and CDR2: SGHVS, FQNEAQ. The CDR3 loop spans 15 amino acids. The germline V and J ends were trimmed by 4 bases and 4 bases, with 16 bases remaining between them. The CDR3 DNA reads TGTGCCAGCAGCTCTACCGAAGGTTTCCGCACTGAAGCTTTCTTT. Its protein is CASSSTEGFRTEAFF. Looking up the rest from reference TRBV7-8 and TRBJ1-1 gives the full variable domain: GAGVSQSPRYKVAKRGQDVALRCDPISGHVSLFWYQQALGQGPEFLTYFQNEAQLDKSGLPSDRFFAERPEGSVSTLKIQRTQQEDSAVYLCASSSTEGFRTEAFFGQGTRLTVV.

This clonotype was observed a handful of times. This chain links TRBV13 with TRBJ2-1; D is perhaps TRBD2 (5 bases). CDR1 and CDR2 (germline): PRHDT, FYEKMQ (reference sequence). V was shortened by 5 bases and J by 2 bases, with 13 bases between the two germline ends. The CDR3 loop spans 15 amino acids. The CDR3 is CASSRPEAAYNEQFF. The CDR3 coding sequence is TGTGCCAGCAGCCGCCCCGAAGCGGCCTACAATGAGCAGTTCTTC.

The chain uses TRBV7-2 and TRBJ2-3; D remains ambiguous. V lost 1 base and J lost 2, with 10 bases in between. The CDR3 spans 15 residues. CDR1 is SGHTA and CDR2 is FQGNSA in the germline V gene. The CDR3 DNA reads TGTGCCAGCAGCTTAGGGTTGGGTGCCACAGATACGCAGTATTTT. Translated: CASSLGLGATDTQYF.

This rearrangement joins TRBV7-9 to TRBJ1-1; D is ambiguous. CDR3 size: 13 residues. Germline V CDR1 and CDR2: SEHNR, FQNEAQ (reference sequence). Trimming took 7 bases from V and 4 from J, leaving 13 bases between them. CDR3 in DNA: TGTGCCAGCATGATTAGGGAGGGCACTGAAGCTTTCTTT. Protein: CASMIREGTEAFF.

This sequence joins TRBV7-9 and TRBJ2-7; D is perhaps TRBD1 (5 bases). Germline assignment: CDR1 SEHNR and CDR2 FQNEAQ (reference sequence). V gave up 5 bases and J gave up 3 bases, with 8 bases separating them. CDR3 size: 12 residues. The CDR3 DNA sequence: TGTGCCAGCAGCGAGACAGTCTACGAGCAGTACTTC. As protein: CASSETVYEQYF.

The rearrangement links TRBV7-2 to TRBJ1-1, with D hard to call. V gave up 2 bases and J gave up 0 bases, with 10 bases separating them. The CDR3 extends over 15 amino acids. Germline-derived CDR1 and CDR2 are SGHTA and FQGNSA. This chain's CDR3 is CASSLSSGMNTEAFF. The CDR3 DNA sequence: TGTGCCAGCAGCTTATCTTCCGGCATGAACACTGAAGCTTTCTTT.

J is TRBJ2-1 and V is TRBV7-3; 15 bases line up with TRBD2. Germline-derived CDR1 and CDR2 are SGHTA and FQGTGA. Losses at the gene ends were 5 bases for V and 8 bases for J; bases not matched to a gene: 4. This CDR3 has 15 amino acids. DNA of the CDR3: TGTGCCAGCAGCCCGGGACTAGCGGGAGGATATGAGCAGTTCTTC. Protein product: CASSPGLAGGYEQFF.

The CDR3 spells CASGLTGGQETQYF. In DNA form, the CDR3 reads TGTGCTAGTGGTTTGACAGGGGGCCAAGAGACCCAGTACTTC. This chain connects TRBV12-5 to TRBJ2-5; 8 bases align to TRBD1. CDR3 length: 14 residues. CDR1 LGHNT and CDR2 FRNRAP come from the germline V gene. V shed 2 bases, J shed 1 base, and the junction held 0 bases outside the gene matches.

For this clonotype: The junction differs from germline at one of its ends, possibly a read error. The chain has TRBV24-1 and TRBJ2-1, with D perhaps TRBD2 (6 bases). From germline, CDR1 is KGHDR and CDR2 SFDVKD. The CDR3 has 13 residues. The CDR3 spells CATSDPTGSERFF. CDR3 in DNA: TGTGCCACCAGTGATCCGACCGGGAGTGAGCGGTTCTTC.

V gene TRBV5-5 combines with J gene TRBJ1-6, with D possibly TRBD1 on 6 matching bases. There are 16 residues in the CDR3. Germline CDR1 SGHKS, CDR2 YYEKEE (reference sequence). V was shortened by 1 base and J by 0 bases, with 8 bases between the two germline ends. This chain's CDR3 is CASSLRTDSYNSPLHF. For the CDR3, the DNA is TGTGCCAGCAGCTTGAGGACAGACTCCTATAATTCACCCCTCCACTTT.

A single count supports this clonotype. The CDR3 reads CASTADGSYNEQFF. In DNA form, the CDR3 reads TGTGCCAGCACGGCGGATGGGTCCTACAATGAGCAGTTCTTC. This chain joins TRBV2 and TRBJ2-1; D is unclear. From germline, CDR1 is SNHLY and CDR2 FYNNEI. The CDR3 is made up of 14 amino acids. V was shortened by 7 bases and J by 1 base, with 11 bases between the two germline ends.

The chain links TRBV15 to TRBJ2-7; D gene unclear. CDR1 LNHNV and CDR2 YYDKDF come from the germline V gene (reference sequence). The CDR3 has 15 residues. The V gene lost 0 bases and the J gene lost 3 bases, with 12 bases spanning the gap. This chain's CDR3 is CATSRDFGSNYEQYF. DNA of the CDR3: TGTGCCACCAGCAGAGATTTCGGCTCTAACTACGAGCAGTACTTC. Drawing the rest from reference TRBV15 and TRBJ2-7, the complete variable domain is DAMVIQNPRYQVTQFGKPVTLSCSQTLNHNVMYWYQQKSSQAPKLLFHYYDKDFNNEADTPDNFQSRRPNTSFCFLDIRSPGLGDTAMYLCATSRDFGSNYEQYFGPGTRLTVT.

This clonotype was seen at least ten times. The CDR3 here is CASSLPPEPNTGELFF. DNA for the CDR3: TGTGCCAGCAGCCTCCCCCCGGAGCCGAACACCGGGGAGCTGTTTTTT. This chain joins TRBV6-4 and TRBJ2-2; D is unresolved. The length of the CDR3 is 16 residues. The germline gives CDR1 MRHNA, CDR2 SNTAGT. Trimming left V 6 bases short and J 0 bases short, with 14 bases between.

The CDR3 loop is CASNGLSSYNSPLHF. DNA for the CDR3: TGTGCCAGCAACGGGTTGTCGTCCTATAATTCACCCCTCCACTTT. The chain couples TRBV25-1 to TRBJ1-6; D gene uncertain. This CDR3 is built from 15 residues. Trimming cost V 7 bases and J 1 base, with 11 bases left between them. Germline-derived CDR1 and CDR2 are MGHDK and SYGVNS.

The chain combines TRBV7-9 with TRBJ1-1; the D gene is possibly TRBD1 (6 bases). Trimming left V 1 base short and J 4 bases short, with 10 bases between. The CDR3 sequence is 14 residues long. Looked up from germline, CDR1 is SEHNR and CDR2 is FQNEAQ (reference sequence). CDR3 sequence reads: CASSLEAGATEAFF. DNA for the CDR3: TGTGCCAGCAGCTTAGAGGCGGGGGCCACTGAAGCTTTCTTT.

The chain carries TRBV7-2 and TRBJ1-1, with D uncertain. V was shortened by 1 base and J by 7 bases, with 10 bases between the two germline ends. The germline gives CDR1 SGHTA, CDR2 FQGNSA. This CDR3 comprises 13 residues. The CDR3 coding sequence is TGTGCCAGCAGCTTAGTAAGCGGGGATGAAGCTTTCTTT. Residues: CASSLVSGDEAFF.

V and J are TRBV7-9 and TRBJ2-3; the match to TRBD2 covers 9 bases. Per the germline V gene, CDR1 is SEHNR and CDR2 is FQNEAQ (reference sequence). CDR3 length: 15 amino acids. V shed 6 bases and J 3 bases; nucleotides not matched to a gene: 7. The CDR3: CASRLGLAGTDTQYF. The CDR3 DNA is TGTGCCAGCAGGCTTGGGCTAGCGGGGACAGATACGCAGTATTTT. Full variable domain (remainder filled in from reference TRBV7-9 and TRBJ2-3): DTGVSQNPRHKITKRGQNVTFRCDPISEHNRLYWYRQTLGQGPEFLTYFQNEAQLEKSRLLSDRFSAERPKGSFSTLEIQRTEQGDSAMYLCASRLGLAGTDTQYFGPGTRLTVL.